One sample yielded the 25 T cell receptor beta chains listed below, sequenced in a study of chemoradiotherapy in HPV16-positive cancers. Libraries were prepared by immunoSEQ multiplex PCR; TCRdb keeps only in-frame clonotypes and omits some of them. The sample includes 25,000 to 30,000 clones, roughly nine tenths seen only once; the top ten take approximately 23%. The material was blood, obtained from a patient who underwent chemoradiotherapy. These receptors were collected from a human donor with HPV-associated anogenital cancer.

J is TRBJ1-1 and V is TRBV18; D remains ambiguous. Germline V gene sequence: CDR1 KGHSH, CDR2 LQKENI. This CDR3 has 14 amino acids. V was clipped by 1 base and J by 2 bases, with 8 bases between them. CDR3 DNA: TGTGCCAGCTCACCACTCGGAGGAAACACTGAAGCTTTCTTT. As protein: CASSPLGGNTEAFF.

The chain links TRBV11-2 to TRBJ2-3; D perhaps matches TRBD1 (6 bases). V was shortened by 5 bases and J by 10 bases, with 10 bases between the two germline ends. The CDR3 contains 11 residues. Germline CDR1 and CDR2: SGHAT and FQNNGV. CDR3 in DNA: TGTGCCAGCAGCCATGAGGGGGCGCAGTATTTT. It encodes CASSHEGAQYF.

The V call is TRBV7-6, the J call TRBJ2-6; the D gene could be TRBD1 or TRBD2 (5 bases each). Germline values: CDR1 SGHVS, CDR2 FNYEAQ. The CDR3 is 17 residues long. V lost 0 bases and J 0 bases, leaving 9 bases between the germline ends. This CDR3 reads CASSLAGRPSGANVLTF. DNA of the CDR3: TGTGCCAGCAGCTTAGCGGGACGGCCCTCTGGGGCCAACGTCCTGACTTTC.

This rearrangement joins TRBV5-1 to TRBJ1-1; D possibly corresponds to TRBD1 (6 bases). Germline values: CDR1 SGHRS, CDR2 YFSETQ. V was clipped by 2 bases and J by 1 base, with 15 bases between them. The CDR3 totals 16 residues. CDR3: CASSLSPPGQNTEAFF. CDR3 nucleotides: TGCGCCAGCAGCTTAAGCCCACCGGGACAGAACACTGAAGCTTTCTTT.

The chain has TRBV6-6 and TRBJ1-2; 10 bases align to TRBD1. After removal of 5 bases from V and 8 bases from J, the junction contained 8 bases not matched to a gene. The germline V gene encodes CDR1 MNHNY and CDR2 SVGAGI (reference sequence). This CDR3 has 14 residues. This CDR3 reads CASSPPGTGAGYTF. CDR3 coding DNA: TGTGCCAGCAGTCCTCCCGGGACAGGGGCCGGCTACACCTTC.

This clone appeared a single time. The chain has TRBV9 and TRBJ2-1; D may correspond to TRBD1 or TRBD2 (6 bases each). V lost 0 bases and J lost 2, with 9 bases in between. The CDR3 sequence is 15 residues long. Germline assignment: CDR1 SGDLS and CDR2 YYNGEE. This chain's CDR3 is CASSVGGGPYNEQFF. In nucleotides, the CDR3 is TGTGCCAGCAGCGTAGGTGGGGGGCCCTACAATGAGCAGTTCTTC.

The V and J genes are TRBV27 and TRBJ2-7; D uncertain. The V gene lost 6 bases and the J gene lost 0 bases, with 12 bases spanning the gap. This CDR3 comprises 14 residues. Germline CDR1 MNHEY, CDR2 SMNVEV (reference sequence). CDR3 DNA: TGTGCCAGCAGCCTCGAAGGGATCTCCTACGAGCAGTACTTC. Translation gives CASSLEGISYEQYF.

The chain couples TRBV27 to TRBJ1-2; maybe TRBD1 (6 bases). Germline V gene data show CDR1 as MNHEY and CDR2 as SMNVEV (reference sequence). CDR3 length: 15 residues. V lost 8 bases and J 3 bases, leaving 19 bases between the germline ends. CDR3 nucleotides: TGTGCCAGCGCTTCCGGACAGAGGATAGACTATGGCTACACCTTC. Its protein is CASASGQRIDYGYTF.

The rearrangement links TRBV5-1 to TRBJ2-1; D is unclear. Between the trimmed V and J ends, which lost 2 bases and 0 bases, there was a span of 9 bases. This CDR3 comprises 15 residues. Germline CDR1 reads SGHRS; CDR2 reads YFSETQ. CDR3 nucleotides: TGCGCCAGCAGCTTAACACCGAGCTCCTACAATGAGCAGTTCTTC. This sequence encodes CASSLTPSSYNEQFF.

The chain links TRBV7-8 to TRBJ2-5; 11 nucleotides match TRBD2. Germline lookup yields CDR1 SGHVS and CDR2 FQNEAQ. With V trimmed by 8 bases and J by 1 base, 15 bases remained unmatched. CDR3 length: 18 amino acids. The DNA of the CDR3 is TGTGCCAGCGGTCATGGGGCTAGCGGGGGGCTAGGCCAAGAGACCCAGTACTTC. It specifies CASGHGASGGLGQETQYF.

The rearrangement links TRBV9 to TRBJ2-5; 7 bases agree with TRBD2. The germline V gene encodes CDR1 SGDLS and CDR2 YYNGEE. After removal of 4 bases from V and 1 base from J, the junction contained 4 bases not matched to a gene. CDR3 size: 14 residues. CDR3 bases: TGTGCCAGCAGCTTGGGACTACCCCAAGAGACCCAGTACTTC. Protein product: CASSLGLPQETQYF.

The chain is built from TRBV7-8 and TRBJ2-7; weak D call: TRBD1 (6 bases). CDR3 size: 13 residues. Germline CDR1 SGHVS, CDR2 FQNEAQ. Trimming removed 1 base from V and 5 bases from J, with 9 bases in between. CDR3 DNA sequence: TGTGCCAGCAGCTTAGGGGGGCGAAACGAGCAGTACTTC. Its protein product is CASSLGGRNEQYF. The whole variable domain, remainder taken from reference TRBV7-8 and TRBJ2-7, is GAGVSQSPRYKVAKRGQDVALRCDPISGHVSLFWYQQALGQGPEFLTYFQNEAQLDKSGLPSDRFFAERPEGSVSTLKIQRTQQEDSAVYLCASSLGGRNEQYFGPGTRLTVT.

The V gene is TRBV6-6, the J gene TRBJ2-3; D is unclear. CDR3 length: 11 amino acids. CDR1 MNHNY and CDR2 SVGAGI come from the germline V gene (reference sequence). The V end was cut by 2 bases, the J end by 6 bases, with 3 bases between. CDR3 amino acids: CASSYADTQYF. The CDR3 nucleotides read TGTGCCAGCAGTTACGCCGATACGCAGTATTTT.

This chain connects TRBV2 to TRBJ1-1; possibly TRBD1 for D (5 bases). The germline gives CDR1 SNHLY, CDR2 FYNNEI. The V gene lost 5 bases and the J gene lost 5 bases, with 9 bases spanning the gap. The CDR3 is 12 amino acids. This chain's CDR3 is CASSYRGTEAFF. CDR3 in DNA: TGTGCCAGCAGTTATAGGGGTACTGAAGCTTTCTTT.

V is TRBV6-5 and J is TRBJ2-1; D is uncertain. This CDR3 comprises 13 residues. The germline V and J ends were trimmed by 8 bases and 8 bases, with 16 bases remaining between them. Germline CDR1 is MNHEY and CDR2 is SVGAGI. DNA of the CDR3: TGTGCCAGCCACAGTTCTGTACGGGATGAGCAGTTCTTC. Its translation is CASHSSVRDEQFF.

This chain joins TRBV7-2 and TRBJ2-1; TRBD2 matches at 8 bases. Germline CDR1 is SGHTA and CDR2 is FQGNSA. Trimming at V came to 0 bases and at J to 9 bases, leaving 10 bases not matched to a gene. The CDR3 has 16 amino acids. The CDR3 coding sequence is TGTGCCAGCAGCTTAGCGCAGCGGGGGAGTTTTAGTGAGCAGTTCTTC. It codes for CASSLAQRGSFSEQFF.

The V call is TRBV5-1, the J call TRBJ1-1; unclear D gene. The CDR3 length is 14 residues. V was trimmed by 3 bases and J by 2 bases, leaving 11 bases between them. Germline-derived CDR1 and CDR2 are SGHRS and YFSETQ. The CDR3 reads CASSYLDGNTEAFF. For the CDR3, the DNA is TGCGCCAGCAGCTACCTAGACGGAAACACTGAAGCTTTCTTT.

The gene calls are TRBV18 and TRBJ1-2; 10 nucleotides agree with TRBD1. Germline values: CDR1 KGHSH, CDR2 LQKENI. V dropped 5 bases and J dropped 8; count of bases not matched to a gene: 5. The CDR3 is made up of 13 amino acids. Here the CDR3 reads CASSVDRGQGYTF. Written as DNA, the CDR3 is TGTGCCAGCTCAGTTGACAGGGGGCAAGGCTACACCTTC.

V is TRBV5-1 and J is TRBJ1-4; 12 nucleotides align to TRBD1. The CDR3 totals 15 residues. Per germline, CDR1 SGHRS and CDR2 YFSETQ. Losses at the gene ends were 5 bases for V and 8 bases for J; bases not matched to a gene: 7. The CDR3 coding sequence is TGCGCCAGCAGTATCGGGACAGGGGGCGAGGAAAAACTGTTTTTT. Translating it yields CASSIGTGGEEKLFF.

CDR3 region: CASSFWENTEAFF. CDR3 nucleotides: TGTGCCAGCAGTTTTTGGGAGAACACTGAAGCTTTCTTT. This chain links TRBV27 with TRBJ1-1; D gene ambiguous. The germline gives CDR1 MNHEY, CDR2 SMNVEV (reference sequence). The V gene lost 3 bases and the J gene lost 1 base, with 6 bases spanning the gap. This CDR3 contains 13 residues.

The chain uses TRBV7-8 and TRBJ2-2; D unresolved. This CDR3 is built from 15 residues. With 1 base removed from V and 2 bases from J, the gap between germline ends came to 8 bases. Germline V gene sequence: CDR1 SGHVS, CDR2 FQNEAQ. In nucleotides, the CDR3 is TGTGCCAGCAGCTTAGTGGCCGCAAACACCGGGGAGCTGTTTTTT. Translation gives CASSLVAANTGELFF.

The J gene is TRBJ2-7, the V gene TRBV6-1; D is unclear. The length of the CDR3 is 12 residues. Per germline, CDR1 MNHNS and CDR2 SASEGT. V was cut by 1 base and J by 7 bases, with 8 bases left in between. The DNA for the CDR3 is TGTGCCAGCAGTGAAGTAATGACGGAGCAGTACTTC. Its translation: CASSEVMTEQYF.

V is TRBV30 and J is TRBJ1-5; D is unclear. Germline CDR1 reads GTSNPN; CDR2 reads SVGIG (reference sequence). The CDR3 covers 15 residues. Trimming took off 2 bases at V and 4 bases at J, with 15 bases between the two ends. This chain's CDR3 is CAWSLPFDGNQPQHF. The CDR3 DNA sequence: TGTGCCTGGAGTTTACCCTTCGACGGGAATCAGCCCCAGCATTTT.

This clone was counted once. The chain links TRBV5-1 to TRBJ2-5; tentatively, D is TRBD1 (5 bases). This CDR3 is built from 13 residues. V lost 7 bases, J lost 6 bases, and 16 bases lay in between. The V gene's germline CDR1 is SGHRS and CDR2 YFSETQ. The CDR3 loop reads CASANQGFKTQYF. The CDR3 coding sequence is TGCGCCAGCGCGAATCAGGGCTTTAAGACCCAGTACTTC.

The chain links TRBV5-5 to TRBJ2-1, with a possible D match to TRBD2 (6 bases). The CDR3 contains 19 residues. Looked up from germline, CDR1 is SGHKS and CDR2 is YYEKEE (reference sequence). Trimming stripped 4 bases from V and 0 bases from J, with 23 bases between. The CDR3 DNA is TGTGCCAGCAGCCCAGAGGTGCTAGCGAATTGGGGCTCCTACAATGAGCAGTTCTTC. Its translation: CASSPEVLANWGSYNEQFF.